Listed below are T cell receptor beta chains from one sample, sequenced in a study of radiotherapy plus CTLA-4 blockade in lung cancer. TCRdb's table, derived via immunoSEQ multiplex PCR, lists solely in-frame clones and lacks some. The sample yields approximately 80,000 clones, approximately 73% seen once. The specimen comprised peripheral blood, sampled from a patient treated with radiotherapy plus ipilimumab. These receptors all come from a human donor with non-small cell lung cancer whose response to radiotherapy plus ipilimumab could not be evaluated. Each CDR3 is given with its conserved first and last residue. The order of the fields is V gene, D gene, J gene, clone size, CDR3 DNA, CDR3 protein. D genes are given only for firm matches. Expanded clones are given a class, and other clones once, few, many or no size at all.

>TRBV7-2|TRBD2|TRBJ2-1|NA
TGTGCCAGCAGCTTATCCCCCCCCGGGAGGGCCCGGGAGCAGTTCTTC
CASSLSPPGRAREQFF
>TRBV5-4|NA|TRBJ2-1|NA
TGTGCCAGCAGCACCCCCTCGGAGTTCCCCTACAATGAGCAGTTCTTC
CASSTPSEFPYNEQFF
>TRBV11-2|TRBD2|TRBJ2-2|NA
TGTGCCAGCAGCCAGCGGGAGGGCTGGACCGGGGAGCTGTTTTTT
CASSQREGWTGELFF
>TRBV28|NA|TRBJ1-5|NA
TGTGCCAGCAGTTTAGGCCAGGGGATAGGTCAGCCCCAGCATTTT
CASSLGQGIGQPQHF
>TRBV5-1|NA|TRBJ1-1|NA
TGCGCCAGCAGCTTGGGGGCCGCCTTTGATGAAGCTTTCTTT
CASSLGAAFDEAFF
>TRBV6-6|TRBD1|TRBJ1-3|NA
TGTGCCAGCATTGAGACAGGGTTCTCTGGAAACACCATATATTTT
CASIETGFSGNTIYF
>TRBV7-8|TRBD1|TRBJ2-4|NA
TGTGCCAGCAGCTTACCGGGACAGGGGACCGGCATTCAGTACTTC
CASSLPGQGTGIQYF
>TRBV2|NA|TRBJ1-1|medium-sized
TGTGCCAGCAGTGAAGACAGTGTTAGCGGCACTGAAGCTTTCTTT
CASSEDSVSGTEAFF
>TRBV2|NA|TRBJ2-7|NA
TGTGCCAGCGAGAGGTACGAGCAGTACTTC
CASERYEQYF
>TRBV19|NA|TRBJ2-1|NA
TGTGCCAGCGCGCTCTACTCGGTACAGGCAAGTGAGCAGTTCTTC
CASALYSVQASEQFF
>TRBV15|TRBD1|TRBJ1-1|NA
TGTGCCACCGCTCGGGACAGGGTGAACACTGAAGCTTTCTTT
CATARDRVNTEAFF
>TRBV29-1|TRBD1|TRBJ2-7|NA
TGCAGCGTGGGGGACAGCTCCTACGAGCAGTACTTC
CSVGDSSYEQYF
>TRBV2|TRBD1|TRBJ1-1|NA
TGTGCCAGCAGCCCGGACAGGGATGGGGCTGAAGCTTTCTTT
CASSPDRDGAEAFF
>TRBV4-1|TRBD2|TRBJ2-1|NA
TGCGCCAGCAGCCAAGGCCCAGCGGGAGGGCCGTACAATGAGCAGTTCTTC
CASSQGPAGGPYNEQFF
>TRBV10-1|TRBD2|TRBJ2-2|NA
TGCGCCAGCAGTGACCAGCGGGAGCCGAAGGCCGGGGAGCTGTTTTTT
CASSDQREPKAGELFF
>TRBV27|NA|TRBJ1-6|few
TGTGCCAGCAGTGCTCTACAGGGAAGCTCACCCCTCCACTTT
CASSALQGSSPLHF
>TRBV30|TRBD1|TRBJ1-2|NA
TGTGCCTGTGGACAGGGGGCGCTTACCGGCTACACCTTC
CACGQGALTGYTF
>TRBV27|NA|TRBJ1-2|NA
TGTGCCAGCAGTTCAGACAGGCTTTGGGGCTACACCTTC
CASSSDRLWGYTF
>TRBV4-2|TRBD2|TRBJ2-2|NA
TGTGCCAGCAGCCAAGAGTTACTAGCGGGGGGCCTGAACACCGGGGAGCTGTTTTTT
CASSQELLAGGLNTGELFF
>TRBV27|TRBD1|TRBJ2-7|NA
TGTGCCAGCAGGCCCCTGGGACAGAAACTCTCCTACGAGCAGTACTTC
CASRPLGQKLSYEQYF
>TRBV2|TRBD1|TRBJ1-1|NA
TGTGCCAGCAGAGCAGGGGGCACTGAAGCTTTCTTT
CASRAGGTEAFF
>TRBV18|TRBD1|TRBJ1-6|NA
TGTGCCAGCTCACTAGGACAGGGGGGCTATAATTCACCCCTCCACTTT
CASSLGQGGYNSPLHF
>TRBV2|TRBD2|TRBJ2-1|NA
TGTGCCAGCAGTGGCGGGGGGGCCTACAATGAGCAGTTCTTC
CASSGGGAYNEQFF
>TRBV6-5|TRBD1|TRBJ1-5|NA
TGTGCCAGCAGAGCCTCGGGACAGGGAGGGCAGCCCCAGCATTTT
CASRASGQGGQPQHF
>TRBV9|TRBD1|TRBJ1-4|NA
TGTGCCAGCAGCGTGACAGGGTGGGATGAAAAACTGTTTTTT
CASSVTGWDEKLFF
>TRBV4-1|TRBD1|TRBJ1-2|NA
TGCGCCAGCAGCCAAGAGACAGGGGTGAACTATGGCTACACCTTC
CASSQETGVNYGYTF
>TRBV29-1|NA|TRBJ1-1|NA
TGCAGCGCTACAGACGCGGGCACTGAAGCTTTCTTT
CSATDAGTEAFF
>TRBV5-1|TRBD1|TRBJ2-2|NA
TGCGCCAGCAGCTCAAGACAGGGGAGCACCGGGGAGCTGTTTTTT
CASSSRQGSTGELFF
>TRBV27|NA|TRBJ2-7|NA
TGTGCCAGCAGTCTCCGCCTAGGAAGCACGCTCTACGAGCAGTACTTC
CASSLRLGSTLYEQYF
>TRBV5-1|NA|TRBJ2-2|once
TGCGCCAGCAGCCCCTCGGCCCGGGATTCCGGGGAGCTGTTTTTT
CASSPSARDSGELFF
>TRBV30|TRBD1|TRBJ1-5|NA
TGTGCCTGGCATCGACTCCTATCCGGGACAGGGGGACCACTTAGCAATCAGCCCCAGCATTTT
CAWHRLLSGTGGPLSNQPQHF
>TRBV19|NA|TRBJ1-1|NA
TGTGCCAGTAGTATAGGGGGCAGGACATTGAACACTGAAGCTTTCTTT
CASSIGGRTLNTEAFF
>TRBV5-1|NA|TRBJ2-7|NA
TGCGCCAGCAGCTCGGTGGGGGCTAACGAGCAGTACTTC
CASSSVGANEQYF
>TRBV9|TRBD1|TRBJ2-1|NA
TGTGCCAGCAGCAGATTAGACAGGGTCTCCTACAATGAGCAGTTCTTC
CASSRLDRVSYNEQFF
>TRBV11-2|NA|TRBJ1-2|NA
TGTGCCAGCAGCTCCGGGATACCCTATGGCTACACCTTC
CASSSGIPYGYTF
>TRBV5-1|TRBD2|TRBJ2-1|NA
TGCGCCAGCAGCTCTTTGGGACTAGCGGAGTGGAGGAAGGCTGAGCAGTTCTTC
CASSSLGLAEWRKAEQFF
>TRBV9|NA|TRBJ2-5|NA
TGTGCCAGCAGCATCGCGGGGGCGCGAGAGACCCAGTACTTC
CASSIAGARETQYF
>TRBV30|NA|TRBJ2-7|NA
TGTGCCTGTTCGAGGTTCGGGGAGCAGTACTTC
CACSRFGEQYF
>TRBV5-1|TRBD1|TRBJ2-2|NA
TGCGCCAGCAGTTGGCGGGACAGGGGCACCGGGGAGCTGTTTTTT
CASSWRDRGTGELFF
>TRBV4-3|NA|TRBJ2-7|NA
TGCGCCAGCAGCCAAGACGGCGGAGCCTACGAGCAGTACTTC
CASSQDGGAYEQYF
>TRBV19|TRBD1|TRBJ2-4|NA
TGTGCCAGTGCACAGGGGGCGGAGGACATTCAGTACTTC
CASAQGAEDIQYF
>TRBV27|NA|TRBJ1-5|NA
TGTGCCAGCAGTTACGGGACACTCAGCAATCAGCCCCAGCATTTT
CASSYGTLSNQPQHF
>TRBV9|NA|TRBJ2-1|NA
TGTGCCAGCAGCGTAGGGGGACTGTACAATGAGCAGTTCTTC
CASSVGGLYNEQFF
>TRBV6-1|TRBD1|TRBJ2-3|NA
TGTGCCAGCAGACGACAGGGTGCGGATACGCAGTATTTT
CASRRQGADTQYF
>TRBV30|TRBD1|TRBJ1-3|NA
TGTGCCTGGAGTGCCCGGACAGGCTCTGGAAACACCATATATTTT
CAWSARTGSGNTIYF
>TRBV5-1|NA|TRBJ1-1|NA
TGCGCCAGCAGCATTAACAGGGCTAGCCTGGGGACGACTGAAGCTTTCTTT
CASSINRASLGTTEAFF
>TRBV4-3|TRBD1|TRBJ2-7|NA
TGCGCCAGCAGCCAGAGGACAGGGGGTATCTACGAGCAGTACTTC
CASSQRTGGIYEQYF
>TRBV14|TRBD1|TRBJ2-7|once
TGTGCCAGCAGCAATTCAGGGGGCCCTAGATTCTACGAGCAGTACTTC
CASSNSGGPRFYEQYF
>TRBV2|TRBD2|TRBJ2-2|NA
TGTGCCAGCAGACCGGGACTAGCGGGATTCGGGGAGCTGTTTTTT
CASRPGLAGFGELFF